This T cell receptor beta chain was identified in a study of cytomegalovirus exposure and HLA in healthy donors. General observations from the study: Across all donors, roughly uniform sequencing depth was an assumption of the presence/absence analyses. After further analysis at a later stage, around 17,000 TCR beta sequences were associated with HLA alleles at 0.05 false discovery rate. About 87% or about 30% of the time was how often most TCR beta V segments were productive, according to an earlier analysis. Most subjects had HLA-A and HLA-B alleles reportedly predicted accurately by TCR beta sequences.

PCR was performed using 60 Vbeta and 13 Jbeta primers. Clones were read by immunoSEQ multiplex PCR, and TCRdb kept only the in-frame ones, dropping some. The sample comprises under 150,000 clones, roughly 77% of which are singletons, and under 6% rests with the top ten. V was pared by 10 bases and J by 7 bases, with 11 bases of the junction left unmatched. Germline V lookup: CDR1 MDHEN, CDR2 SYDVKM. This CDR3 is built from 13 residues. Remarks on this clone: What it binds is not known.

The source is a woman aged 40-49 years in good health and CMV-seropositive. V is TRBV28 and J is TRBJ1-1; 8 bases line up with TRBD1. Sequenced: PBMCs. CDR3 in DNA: TGTGCCACCATTTCCGGGACAGGCCGTGAAGCTTTCTTT. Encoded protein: CATISGTGREAFF.